The T cell receptor beta chain described here comes from a study of blood T cell repertoires in COVID-19. Overall study context: From the United States, Italy and Spain came samples of acute and convalescent COVID-19.

The authors' processing: The authors estimated nucleated cell counts from reference gene primer amplification. The assay was immunoSEQ multiplex PCR, and TCRdb's table has in-frame clones only and misses some. The DNA gave D and trimming, while V, J and clone size come from that table. The data contain some 150,000 clones, more than 75% of them singletons. The germline V gene has CDR1 SGHRS and CDR2 YFSETQ. This CDR3 spans 14 amino acids. Trimming removed 1 base from V and 2 bases from J, with 9 bases in between. V gene TRBV5-1 combines with J gene TRBJ2-5; D unclear. This clonotype was obtained from a man aged 45 to 65 with active COVID-19. The material sequenced was peripheral blood. The CDR3 sequence: CASSLKPVQETQYF. The CDR3 region has the DNA TGCGCCAGCAGCTTGAAACCAGTTCAAGAGACCCAGTACTTC.